This TCR beta chain stems from a study of cytomegalovirus exposure and HLA in healthy donors. At the level of the study: Of approximately 400 genotyped donors, about 80% clustered with self-reported Caucasian donors. The study, taken as a whole, reports: Segments of the TCR beta V type were, in most cases, productive about 87% or about 30% of the time in an earlier analysis.

Of note for this clone: Its target is unknown.

The PCR had 60 Vbeta and 13 Jbeta primers. Here immunoSEQ multiplex PCR was the method, and the copy in TCRdb shows in-frame clones only, minus some. Counted here are 150,000 to 200,000 clones, roughly 80% occurring once; the ten biggest clones make up about 7.6%. CDR1 and CDR2 (germline): MNHEY, SMNVEV (reference sequence). This CDR3 contains 13 residues. V shed 5 bases and J 8 bases; nucleotides not matched to a gene: 5. The gene calls are TRBV27 and TRBJ1-2, with 10 bases that match TRBD1. This TCR was sampled from a woman aged 40 to 50 in good health and CMV-seropositive. The sequenced sample consisted of PBMCs. The CDR3 DNA is TGTGCCAGCAGTCACGGACAGGGGGGGGGCTACACCTTC. Its translation: CASSHGQGGGYTF.